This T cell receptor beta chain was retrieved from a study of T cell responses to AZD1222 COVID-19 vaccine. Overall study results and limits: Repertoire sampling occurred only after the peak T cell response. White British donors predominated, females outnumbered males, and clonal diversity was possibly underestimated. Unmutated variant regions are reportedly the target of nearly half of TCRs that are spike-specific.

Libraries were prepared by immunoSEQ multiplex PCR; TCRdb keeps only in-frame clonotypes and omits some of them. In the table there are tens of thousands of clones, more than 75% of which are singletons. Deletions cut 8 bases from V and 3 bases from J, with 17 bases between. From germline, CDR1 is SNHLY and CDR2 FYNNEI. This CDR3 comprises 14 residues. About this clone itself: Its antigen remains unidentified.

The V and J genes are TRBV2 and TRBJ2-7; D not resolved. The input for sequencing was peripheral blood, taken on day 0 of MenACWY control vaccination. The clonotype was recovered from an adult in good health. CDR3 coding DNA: TGTGCCAGCCGGAGAAGACTTGAGCTCTACGAGCAGTACTTC. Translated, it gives CASRRRLELYEQYF.